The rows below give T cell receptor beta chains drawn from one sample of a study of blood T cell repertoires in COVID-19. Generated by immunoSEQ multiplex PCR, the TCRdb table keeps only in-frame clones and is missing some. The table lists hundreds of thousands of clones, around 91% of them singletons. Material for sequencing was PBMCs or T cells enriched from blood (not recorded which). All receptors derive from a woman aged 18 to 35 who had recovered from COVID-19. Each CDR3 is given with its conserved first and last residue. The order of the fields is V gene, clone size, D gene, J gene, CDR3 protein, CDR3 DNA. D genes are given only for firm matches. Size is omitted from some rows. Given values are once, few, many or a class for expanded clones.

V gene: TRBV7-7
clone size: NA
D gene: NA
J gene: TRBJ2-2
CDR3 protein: CASSQKQGNTGELFF
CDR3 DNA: TGTGCTAGCAGCCAGAAACAGGGGAACACCGGGGAGCTGTTTTTT

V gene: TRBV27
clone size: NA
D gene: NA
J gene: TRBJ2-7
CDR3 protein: CASSPEGGNSYEQYF
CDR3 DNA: TGTGCCAGCAGTCCCGAGGGGGGGAACTCCTACGAGCAGTACTTC

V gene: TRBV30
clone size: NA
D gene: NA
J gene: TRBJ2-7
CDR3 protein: CAWAAGNYEQYF
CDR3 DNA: TGTGCCTGGGCCGCCGGGAACTACGAGCAGTACTTC

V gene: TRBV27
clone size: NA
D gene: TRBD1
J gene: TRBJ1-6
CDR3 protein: CASSLTGSNSPLHF
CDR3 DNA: TGTGCCAGCAGTTTGACAGGGTCTAATTCACCCCTCCACTTT

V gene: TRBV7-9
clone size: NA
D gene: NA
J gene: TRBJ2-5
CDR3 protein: CASSLGLSGETQYF
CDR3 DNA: TGTGCCAGCAGCTTGGGGTTGAGCGGGGAGACCCAGTACTTC

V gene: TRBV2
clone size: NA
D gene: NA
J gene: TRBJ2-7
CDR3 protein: CASTDPGISYEQYF
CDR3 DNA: TGTGCCAGCACCGACCCCGGGATCTCCTACGAGCAGTACTTC

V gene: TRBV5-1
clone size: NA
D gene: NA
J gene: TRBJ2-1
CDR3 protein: CASSLQDLVYNEQFF
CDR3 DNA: TGCGCCAGCAGCTTGCAGGACTTAGTTTACAATGAGCAGTTCTTC

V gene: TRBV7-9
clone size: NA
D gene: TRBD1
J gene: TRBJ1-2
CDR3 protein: CASSLGRDRRPGYGYTF
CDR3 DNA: TGTGCCAGCAGCTTAGGGCGGGACAGGCGCCCTGGGTATGGCTACACCTTC

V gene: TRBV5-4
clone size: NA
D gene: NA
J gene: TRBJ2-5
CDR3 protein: CASSATTDVETQYF
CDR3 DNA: TGTGCCAGCAGCGCTACGACTGATGTCGAGACCCAGTACTTC

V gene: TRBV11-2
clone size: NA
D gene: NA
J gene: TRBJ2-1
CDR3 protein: CASSRRGGVLYNEQFF
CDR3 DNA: TGTGCCAGCAGCCGAAGGGGGGGTGTTCTCTACAATGAGCAGTTCTTC

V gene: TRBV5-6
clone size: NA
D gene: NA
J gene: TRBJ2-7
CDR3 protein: CASSLGSGGAYEQYF
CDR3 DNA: TGTGCCAGCAGCTTAGGATCGGGGGGCGCGTACGAGCAGTACTTC

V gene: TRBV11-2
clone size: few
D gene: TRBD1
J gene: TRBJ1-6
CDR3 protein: CASSLSGQRDNSPLHF
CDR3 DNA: TGTGCCAGCAGCTTGTCGGGACAGAGGGATAATTCACCCCTCCACTTT

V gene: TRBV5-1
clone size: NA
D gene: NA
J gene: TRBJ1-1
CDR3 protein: CASSFLEGGTEAFF
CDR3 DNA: TGCGCCAGCAGCTTTTTGGAGGGCGGCACTGAAGCTTTCTTT

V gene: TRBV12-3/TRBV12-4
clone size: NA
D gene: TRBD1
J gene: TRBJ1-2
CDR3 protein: CASSQAGGYGYTF
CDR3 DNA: TGTGCCAGCAGCCAGGCAGGGGGGTATGGCTACACCTTC

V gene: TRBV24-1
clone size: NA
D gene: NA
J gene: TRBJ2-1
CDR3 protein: CATSDPERGGVDEQFF
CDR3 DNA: TGTGCCACCAGTGACCCCGAGAGGGGCGGGGTCGATGAGCAGTTCTTC

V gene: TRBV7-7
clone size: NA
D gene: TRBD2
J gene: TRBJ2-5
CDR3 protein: CASSLGTSGQETQYF
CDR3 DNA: TGTGCTAGCAGCTTAGGGACTAGCGGACAAGAGACCCAGTACTTC

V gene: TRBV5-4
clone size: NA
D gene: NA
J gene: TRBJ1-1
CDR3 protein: CASSSPRGTLNTEAFF
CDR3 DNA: TGTGCCAGCAGCTCCCCACGTGGGACTTTGAACACTGAAGCTTTCTTT